This T cell receptor beta chain was identified in a study of blood T cell repertoires in COVID-19. Study at large: The study drew acute and convalescent COVID-19 samples from the United States, Italy and Spain.

The germline V gene encodes CDR1 SNHLY and CDR2 FYNNEI. V shed 0 bases, J shed 12 bases, and the junction held 7 bases outside the gene matches. The CDR3 consists of 14 residues. TCRdb's table, derived via immunoSEQ multiplex PCR, lists solely in-frame clones and lacks some. The sample includes some 150,000 clones, 70% to 85% of them seen just once. Sequencing was done on a sample of peripheral blood. The TCR sequence derives from a woman in her forties or fifties in a cohort sampled during active or convalescent COVID-19. The chain carries TRBV2 and TRBJ2-1; 8 bases line up with TRBD2. As DNA, the CDR3 is TGTGCCAGCAGTGAAGCGCTGCAGGCGGGGGGGCAGTTCTTC. Protein product: CASSEALQAGGQFF.